These 20 T cell receptor beta chains were all obtained from the same sample, sequenced in a study of CD8+CD57+ T cells in acquired aplastic anemia. Both TCR beta VDJ combination and CDR3 sequence profiling were carried out. Genomic DNA was the template for this profiling. Using its own MiXCR run on the reads, TCRdb lists one record per CDR3 protein. The sample has about 110,000 distinct CDR3 sequences; around 49% are singletons. The sample comprised sorted CD4+, CD8+, or CD8+CD57+ T cells (not recorded which) from PBMCs. The receptors here all came from a human donor in good health, serving as a control.

The V gene is TRBV10-3, the J gene TRBJ1-2, with a weak D call TRBD1 (5 bases). The V gene lost 3 bases and the J gene lost 2 bases, with 10 bases spanning the gap. CDR1 is ENHRY, CDR2 SYGVKD, per germline. This CDR3 region has 14 residues. The CDR3 is CAISDVGENYGYTF. For the CDR3, the DNA is TGTGCCATCAGTGACGTAGGGGAGAACTATGGCTACACCTTC.

The chain combines TRBV7-9 with TRBJ1-2; 7 positions agree with TRBD1. CDR3 length equals 14 residues. Trimming at V came to 5 bases and at J to 7 bases, leaving 10 bases not matched to a gene. Germline values: CDR1 SEHNR, CDR2 FQNEAQ (reference sequence). The DNA for the CDR3 is TGTGCCAGCAGCAGCAAAAAGGGGGCCATTGGCTACACCTTC. Translated, it gives CASSSKKGAIGYTF.

At least ten counts were recorded for this clonotype. The rearrangement uses TRBV11-2 and TRBJ2-7, with D unresolved. CDR3 size: 15 residues. Germline V gene lookup returns CDR1 SGHAT and CDR2 FQNNGV. Trimming removed 3 bases from V and 0 bases from J, with 12 bases in between. This CDR3 is CASSFGASSSYEQYF. The CDR3 coding sequence is TGTGCCAGCAGCTTCGGCGCATCGAGCTCCTACGAGCAGTACTTC.

J is TRBJ1-3 and V is TRBV29-1, with 9 bases fitting TRBD1. From germline, CDR1 is SQVTM and CDR2 ANQGSEA. This CDR3 is 13 amino acids long. Trimming at V came to 6 bases and at J to 4 bases, leaving 4 bases not matched to a gene. The CDR3, as DNA: TGCAGCGTGCGGGACAGGGAGGGAAACACCATATATTTT. The encoded protein is CSVRDREGNTIYF.

This clonotype was counted between two and nine times. The V call is TRBV7-9, the J call TRBJ2-7; no definite D call. The CDR3 runs to 11 residues. Trimming left V 0 bases short and J 8 bases short, with 5 bases between. Looked up from germline, CDR1 is SEHNR and CDR2 is FQNEAQ (reference sequence). The CDR3 loop reads CASSLAAKQYF. The CDR3 coding sequence is TGTGCCAGCAGCTTAGCGGCCAAGCAGTACTTC.

At least ten counts were recorded for this clonotype. The chain couples TRBV7-2 to TRBJ2-1; 12 positions match TRBD2. The germline gives CDR1 SGHTA, CDR2 FQGNSA. The CDR3 runs to 15 residues. J gave up 5 bases and V 5 bases, and 4 bases lay outside the gene matches. The CDR3 DNA reads TGTGCCAGCAGCCCTAGCGGGGGGGCGGACAATGAGCAGTTCTTC. Translated, it gives CASSPSGGADNEQFF.

This clonotype was observed many times. The chain has TRBV20-1 and TRBJ2-7, with 7 bases that match TRBD2. Looked up from germline, CDR1 is DFQATT and CDR2 is SNEGSKA (reference sequence). J gave up 4 bases and V 0 bases, and 6 bases lay outside the gene matches. CDR3 length equals 14 residues. The CDR3 protein is CSARDVAGEYEQYF. The CDR3 nucleotides are TGCAGTGCTAGAGATGTGGCGGGGGAGTACGAGCAGTACTTC.

This chain links TRBV19 with TRBJ1-2, with a possible D match to TRBD1 (5 bases). This CDR3 comprises 14 residues. Germline CDR1 is LNHDA and CDR2 is SQIVND (reference sequence). Between the trimmed V and J ends, which lost 7 bases and 6 bases, there was a span of 18 bases. CDR3 DNA: TGTGCCAGTAACCTAGGACACGGGGGTGATGGCTACACCTTC. This sequence encodes CASNLGHGGDGYTF.

In regard to this clonotype: Lacking the conserved final phenylalanine or tryptophan, this CDR3 likely reflects a read error. J is TRBJ2-5 and V is TRBV7-6; 11 bases are a match to TRBD1. This CDR3 is built from 17 residues. The V segment lost 5 bases and the J segment 2 bases; nucleotides outside the gene matches: 10. The germline V gene encodes CDR1 SGHVS and CDR2 FNYEAQ. The CDR3 region has the DNA TGTGCCAGCAGCCCCCCAGGGGACAGGGGGAGGCAAGAGACCCAGTACCTC. Its protein is CASSPPGDRGRQETQYL.

The chain carries TRBV19 and TRBJ1-5; D uncertain. The CDR3 length is 15 residues. V lost 7 bases to trimming and J lost 0 bases, with 13 bases between them. In germline, CDR1 is LNHDA, CDR2 SQIVND (reference sequence). The CDR3 sequence: CASKLTDHSNQPQHF. The CDR3 DNA sequence: TGTGCCAGTAAGCTGACGGATCATAGCAATCAGCCCCAGCATTTT.

On this clonotype: A much larger clonotype is one base distant, so this may be a read error. V is TRBV6-1 and J is TRBJ2-7; 8 positions match TRBD2. CDR3 length: 13 residues. V lost 10 bases to trimming and J lost 6 bases; unmatched junction nucleotides: 11. Per the germline V gene, CDR1 is MNHNS and CDR2 is SASEGT. The CDR3: CATAYASGPEQYF. Here the CDR3 DNA reads TGTGCCACGGCCTATGCTAGCGGGCCCGAGCAGTACTTC.

The chain joins TRBV11-2 to TRBJ2-3, with 11 bases fitting TRBD2. The CDR3 spans 15 residues. Germline lookup yields CDR1 SGHAT and CDR2 FQNNGV. Germline trimming cut 3 bases from V and 5 bases from J; bases unmatched to any gene: 4. Here the CDR3 reads CASSFPTSGIDTQYF. CDR3 coding DNA: TGTGCCAGCAGCTTCCCGACTAGCGGGATAGATACGCAGTATTTT. The whole variable domain, filled in from reference TRBV11-2 and TRBJ2-3, reads EAGVAQSPRYKIIEKRQSVAFWCNPISGHATLYWYQQILGQGPKLLIQFQNNGVVDDSQLPKDRFSAERLKGVDSTLKIQPAKLEDSAVYLCASSFPTSGIDTQYFGPGTRLTVL.

The chain joins TRBV2 to TRBJ2-5; 7 bases are a match to TRBD2. Germline-derived CDR1 and CDR2 are SNHLY and FYNNEI. V dropped 3 bases and J dropped 4; count of bases not matched to a gene: 5. The CDR3 spans 14 residues. The chain's CDR3 is CASSEEWEGETQYF. The CDR3 region has the DNA TGTGCCAGCAGTGAGGAGTGGGAGGGAGAGACCCAGTACTTC.

This rearrangement joins TRBV2 to TRBJ1-1, with a weak D call TRBD1 (5 bases). Germline CDR1 and CDR2: SNHLY and FYNNEI. The V end was cut by 6 bases, the J end by 5 bases, with 13 bases between. The CDR3 extends over 13 amino acids. CDR3 loop: CASSREVGTEAFF. The CDR3 DNA is TGTGCCAGCAGCAGGGAGGTTGGGACTGAAGCTTTCTTT. Together with reference TRBV2 and TRBJ1-1, the CDR3 gives the full variable domain: EPEVTQTPSHQVTQMGQEVILRCVPISNHLYFYWYRQILGQKVEFLVSFYNNEISEKSEIFDDQFSVERPDGSNFTLKIRSTKLEDSAMYFCASSREVGTEAFFGQGTRLTVV.

In this sample, this clonotype turned up many times. The chain is built from TRBV14 and TRBJ1-2, with no clear D. The CDR3 length is 15 residues. The V and J ends lost 2 bases and 0 bases respectively, with 10 bases between them. Germline CDR1 is SGHDN and CDR2 is FVKESK. Here the CDR3 reads CASSQTGKTNYGYTF. The DNA of the CDR3 is TGTGCCAGCAGCCAAACGGGAAAAACTAACTATGGCTACACCTTC.

This clonotype was seen more than once but under ten times. V gene TRBV2 combines with J gene TRBJ2-7, with 9 nucleotides matching TRBD1. The germline CDR1 and CDR2 sequences are SNHLY and FYNNEI. Unmatched junction bases numbered 1, after V lost 6 bases and J lost 1 base. The CDR3 has 13 amino acids. The CDR3 bases are TGTGCCAGCAGGGGACAGGGATCCTACGAGCAGTACTTC. This translates into CASRGQGSYEQYF.

This clonotype has at least ten counts. The V call is TRBV10-2, the J call TRBJ1-3; the D is unclear. The CDR3 loop spans 14 amino acids. V dropped 7 bases and J dropped 2 bases, with 12 bases sitting between them. Germline assignment: CDR1 WSHSY and CDR2 SAAADI. The CDR3 region has the DNA TGCGCCAGCAAAAGAAGTGGTACTGGAAACACCATATATTTT. Translating it yields CASKRSGTGNTIYF.

J is TRBJ1-2 and V is TRBV6-2 or TRBV6-3; 10 positions match TRBD1. V was clipped by 11 bases and J by 5 bases; unmatched bases: 20. The CDR3 is made up of 17 amino acids. Germline CDR1 reads MNHEY; CDR2 reads SVGEGT. This CDR3 is CASAYTGQGTIHYGYTF. For the CDR3, the DNA is TGTGCCTCGGCCTATACGGGACAGGGGACCATCCATTATGGCTACACCTTC.

Ten or more counts support this clonotype. The chain has TRBV7-2 and TRBJ2-1; 13 bases agree with TRBD2. Germline V CDR1 and CDR2: SGHTA, FQGNSA. Trimming at V came to 5 bases and at J to 8 bases, leaving 9 bases not matched to a gene. This CDR3 has 16 residues. CDR3 sequence (DNA): TGTGCCAGCAGCCTTACTAGCGGGGGGGCCAGTGATGAGCAGTTCTTC. Translation: CASSLTSGGASDEQFF. Together with reference TRBV7-2 and TRBJ2-1, the CDR3 gives the full variable domain: GAGVSQSPSNKVTEKGKDVELRCDPISGHTALYWYRQSLGQGLEFLIYFQGNSAPDKSGLPSDRFSAERTGGSVSTLTIQRTQQEDSAVYLCASSLTSGGASDEQFFGPGTRLTVL.

This chain connects TRBV5-1 to TRBJ1-6; D not resolved. Germline V gene lookup returns CDR1 SGHRS and CDR2 YFSETQ. The CDR3 has 16 residues. V was pared by 0 bases and J by 3 bases, with 10 bases between. The CDR3 loop is CASSLAPAGYNSPLHF. The CDR3 bases are TGCGCCAGCAGCTTGGCCCCGGCGGGCTATAATTCACCCCTCCACTTT.